The rows below give T cell receptor beta chains drawn from one sample of a study of cytomegalovirus exposure and HLA in healthy donors. TCRdb keeps only in-frame clones here, not all; method: immunoSEQ multiplex PCR. The sample records about 90,000 clones, over 55% being singletons. The sequenced sample consisted of PBMCs. These receptors all come from a woman in her 50s in good health and CMV-seropositive. Both conserved end residues are part of each CDR3. Fields, in order: clone size, J gene, D gene, V gene, CDR3 DNA, CDR3 protein. A D gene is named only where the DNA matches it firmly. Some rows have no size entry. The others give once, few or many, or a class for an expanded clone.

>-|TRBJ1-5|-|TRBV10-3
TGTGCCATCAGTGAACAGGCCCATCAGCCCCAGCATTTT
CAISEQAHQPQHF
>-|TRBJ1-1|TRBD1|TRBV15
TGTGCCACCAGCAGAGATATGACAGGGGGCACTGAAGCTTTCTTT
CATSRDMTGGTEAFF
>-|TRBJ1-3|-|TRBV30
TGTGCCTGGAAGCGCGTCTCTGGAAACACCATATATTTT
CAWKRVSGNTIYF
>-|TRBJ1-2|-|TRBV5-1
TGCGCCAGCAGCCTCGATGTCCCGACAGGAACTTATGGCTACACCTTC
CASSLDVPTGTYGYTF
>-|TRBJ2-7|-|TRBV27
TGTGCCAGCAGTTTACAGGGCTCCTACGAGCAGTACTTC
CASSLQGSYEQYF
>-|TRBJ1-1|TRBD1|TRBV7-8
TGTGCCAGCAGCTACAGGGGCGGGGAGAACACTGAAGCTTTCTTT
CASSYRGGENTEAFF
>-|TRBJ2-3|-|TRBV9
TGTGCCAGCAGCGTAGGAGGCGCTAGCGTTAGACTCACAGATACGCAGTATTTT
CASSVGGASVRLTDTQYF
>few|TRBJ1-6|-|TRBV6-5
TGTGCCAGCAGTTTTCGTATCGGCGGCCATAATTCACCCCTCCACTTT
CASSFRIGGHNSPLHF
>-|TRBJ2-7|TRBD1|TRBV13
TGTGCCAGCAGCTCGACAGGGACCTACGAGCAGTACTTC
CASSSTGTYEQYF
>-|TRBJ1-2|-|TRBV6-5
TGTGCCAGCAGTTACAGGGCAGGGGAAGGCTACACCTTC
CASSYRAGEGYTF
>-|TRBJ1-2|TRBD1|TRBV30
TGTGCCTGGAGGGGGACAGGGGTTAACTATGGCTACACCTTC
CAWRGTGVNYGYTF
>-|TRBJ2-3|TRBD2|TRBV28
TGTGCCAGCAGTTACGGTGCGGGGGGCGATACGCAGTATTTT
CASSYGAGGDTQYF
>few|TRBJ1-1|-|TRBV18
TGTGCCAGCTCACCACTCCCAGAGGGCCTTGTGAACACTGAAGCTTTCTTT
CASSPLPEGLVNTEAFF
>-|TRBJ2-5|TRBD2|TRBV30
TGTGCCTGGAGTACCTCACGGACTAGCGGGGGCCAAGAGACCCAGTACTTC
CAWSTSRTSGGQETQYF
>-|TRBJ2-5|TRBD1|TRBV9
TGTGCCAGCAGCGGGGACAGATTCCAAGAGACCCAGTACTTC
CASSGDRFQETQYF
>once|TRBJ2-7|TRBD2|TRBV6-1
TGTGCCATCGGACTAGCTTCAGGCTACGAGCAGTACTTC
CAIGLASGYEQYF
>-|TRBJ2-1|-|TRBV28
TGTGCCAGCGACAGGATTTCAGTTAATGAGCAGTTCTTC
CASDRISVNEQFF
>-|TRBJ2-7|-|TRBV27
TGTGCCAGCGGAAGGGGCCACGAGCAGTACTTC
CASGRGHEQYF
>-|TRBJ2-3|-|TRBV5-1
TGCGCCAGCAGCCTCCAGGGCACAGATACGCAGTATTTT
CASSLQGTDTQYF
>-|TRBJ2-7|TRBD1|TRBV9
TGTGCCAGCAGCGTAGGGGACAGGTCCTACGAGCAGTACTTC
CASSVGDRSYEQYF
>-|TRBJ1-2|-|TRBV29-1
TGCAGCGTTGTATTAGGGGACTATGGCTACACCTTC
CSVVLGDYGYTF
>-|TRBJ2-5|-|TRBV27
TGTGCCAGCAGTGTAGACCCCGGGATCCAAGAGACCCAGTACTTC
CASSVDPGIQETQYF
>many|TRBJ1-6|-|TRBV27
TGTGCCAGCAGTTTGAACGGTCCTCAATCCTATAATTCACCCCTCCACTTT
CASSLNGPQSYNSPLHF
>-|TRBJ2-2|-|TRBV4-3
TGCGCCAGCAGCCAAGACAGGGGAATTCGGACCGGGGAGCTGTTTTTT
CASSQDRGIRTGELFF
>few|TRBJ2-5|-|TRBV7-3
TGTGCCAGCAGCTTAGGGCCAGGGGTCGGGACCCAGTACTTC
CASSLGPGVGTQYF
>-|TRBJ2-2|TRBD1|TRBV5-4
TGTGCCAGCAGCTTGCAAGGGGGCTCCGACACCGGGGAGCTGTTTTTT
CASSLQGGSDTGELFF
>-|TRBJ2-1|TRBD2|TRBV4-2
TGTGCCAGCAGCCAAGATGCGACTAGCGGGGGCTACAATGAGCAGTTCTTC
CASSQDATSGGYNEQFF
>-|TRBJ2-7|-|TRBV28
TGTGCCAGCAGTTGGGGTGGGGCCCTCAACGAGCAGTACTTC
CASSWGGALNEQYF
>once|TRBJ2-1|-|TRBV30
TGTGCCTGGAGTGGAGGCATCCCCAATGAGCAGTTCTTC
CAWSGGIPNEQFF
>-|TRBJ1-1|-|TRBV9
TGTGCCAGCAGTGCACCTTCGGGTCAACAAGCTTTCTTT
CASSAPSGQQAFF
>-|TRBJ2-1|TRBD2|TRBV7-9
TGTGCCAGCAGCTTAGGCGGGGGGCAGGTCGAGTTCTTC
CASSLGGGQVEFF
>-|TRBJ2-2|TRBD2|TRBV5-1
TGCGCCAGCAGCCCTAGACTAGCGGGGGACGGAGGCGGGGAGCTGTTTTTT
CASSPRLAGDGGGELFF
>-|TRBJ2-2|TRBD2|TRBV5-1
TGCGCCAGCAGCTTCAGGCTAGCGGGGGGGAGCACCGGGGAGCTGTTTTTT
CASSFRLAGGSTGELFF